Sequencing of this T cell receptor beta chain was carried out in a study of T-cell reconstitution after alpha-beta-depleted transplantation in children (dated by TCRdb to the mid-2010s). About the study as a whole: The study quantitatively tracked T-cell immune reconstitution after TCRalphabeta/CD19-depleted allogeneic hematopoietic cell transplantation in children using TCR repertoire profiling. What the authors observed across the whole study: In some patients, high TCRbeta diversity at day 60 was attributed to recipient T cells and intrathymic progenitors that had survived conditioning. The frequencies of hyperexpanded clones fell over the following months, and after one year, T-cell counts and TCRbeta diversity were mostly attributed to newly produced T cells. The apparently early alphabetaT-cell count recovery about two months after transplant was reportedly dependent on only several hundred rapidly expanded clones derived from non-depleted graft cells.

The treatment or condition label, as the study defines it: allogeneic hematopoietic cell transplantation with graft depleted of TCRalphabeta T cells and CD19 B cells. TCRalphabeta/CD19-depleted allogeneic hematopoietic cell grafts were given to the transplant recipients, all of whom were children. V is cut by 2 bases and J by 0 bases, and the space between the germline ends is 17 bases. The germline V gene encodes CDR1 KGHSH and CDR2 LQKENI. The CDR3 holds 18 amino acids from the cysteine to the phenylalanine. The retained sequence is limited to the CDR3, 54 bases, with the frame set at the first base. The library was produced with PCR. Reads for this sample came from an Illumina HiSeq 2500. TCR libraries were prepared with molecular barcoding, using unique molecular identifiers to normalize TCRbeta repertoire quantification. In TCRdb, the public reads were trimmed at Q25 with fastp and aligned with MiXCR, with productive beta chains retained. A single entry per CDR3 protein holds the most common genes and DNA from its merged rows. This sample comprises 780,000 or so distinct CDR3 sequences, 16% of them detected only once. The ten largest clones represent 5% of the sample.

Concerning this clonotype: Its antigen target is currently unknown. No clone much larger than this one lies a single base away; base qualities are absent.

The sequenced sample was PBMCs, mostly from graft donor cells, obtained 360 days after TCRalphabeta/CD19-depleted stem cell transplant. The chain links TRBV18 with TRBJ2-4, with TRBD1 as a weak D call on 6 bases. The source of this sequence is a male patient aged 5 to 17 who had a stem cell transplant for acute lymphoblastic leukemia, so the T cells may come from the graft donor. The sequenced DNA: TGTGCCAGCTCACCAATAGGGGGTTATACCCTAGCCAAAAACATTCAGTACTTC. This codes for CASSPIGGYTLAKNIQYF.